This TCR beta chain was retrieved from a study of blood T cells in healthy people across ages. As for the study in general: About one barcoded beta molecule per two T cells was the capture yield of template switching.

The total RNA that was extracted per sample amounted to at least 5.5 micrograms. The second PCR ran about 6 to 12 cycles with a sample-barcoded 5' primer and J-beta primers. Every sample returned 2.5 million or more CDR3-containing paired-end reads. One entry per CDR3 protein results from TCRdb running MiXCR on the 5' RACE reads. This sample carries over 1,500,000 distinct CDR3 sequences, about two fifths of them seen once, and the ten largest clones take roughly 23%. This clonotype was detected many times. Its specificity is not known. The CDR3 totals 13 residues. The V gene lost 2 bases and the J gene lost 3 bases, with 8 bases spanning the gap. The germline V gene has CDR1 MNHEY and CDR2 SVGEGT. Study-wide results and limits: Per million T cells, the diversity of TCR beta decreased roughly linearly as age advanced.

This clonotype was obtained from a human donor in good health. This chain joins TRBV6-2 or TRBV6-3 and TRBJ2-7; D call uncertain. Material: blood. This CDR3 reads CASSYGPNYEQYF. The CDR3 nucleotides read TGTGCCAGCAGTTACGGGCCAAACTACGAGCAGTACTTC.